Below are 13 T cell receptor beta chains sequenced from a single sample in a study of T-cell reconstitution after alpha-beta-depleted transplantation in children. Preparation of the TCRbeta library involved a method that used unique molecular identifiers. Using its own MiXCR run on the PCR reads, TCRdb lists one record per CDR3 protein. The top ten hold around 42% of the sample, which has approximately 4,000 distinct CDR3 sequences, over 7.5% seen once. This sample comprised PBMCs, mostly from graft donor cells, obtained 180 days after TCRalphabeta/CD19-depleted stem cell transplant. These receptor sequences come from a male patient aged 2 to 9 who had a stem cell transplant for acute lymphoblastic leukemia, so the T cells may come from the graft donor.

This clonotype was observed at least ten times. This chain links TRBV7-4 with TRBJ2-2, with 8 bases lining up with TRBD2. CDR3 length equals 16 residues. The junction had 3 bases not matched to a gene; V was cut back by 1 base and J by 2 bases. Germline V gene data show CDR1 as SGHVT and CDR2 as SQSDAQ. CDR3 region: CASSLVTSGNTGELFF. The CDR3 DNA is TGTGCCAGCAGCTTAGTAACTAGCGGTAACACCGGGGAGCTGTTTTTT.

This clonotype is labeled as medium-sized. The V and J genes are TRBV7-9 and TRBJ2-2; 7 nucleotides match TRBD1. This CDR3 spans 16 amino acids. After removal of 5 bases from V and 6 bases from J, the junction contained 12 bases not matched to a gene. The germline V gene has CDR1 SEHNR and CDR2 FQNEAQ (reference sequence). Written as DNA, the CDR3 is TGTGCCAGCAGCCCCCAGGAACAGGGGCGAGCCGGGGAGCTGTTTTTT. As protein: CASSPQEQGRAGELFF.

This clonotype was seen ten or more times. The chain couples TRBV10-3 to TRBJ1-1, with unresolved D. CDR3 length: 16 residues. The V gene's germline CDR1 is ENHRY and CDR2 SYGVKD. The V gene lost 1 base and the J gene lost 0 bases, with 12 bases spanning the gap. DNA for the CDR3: TGTGCCATCAGTGAGTGGTCAGATGAAATGAACACTGAAGCTTTCTTT. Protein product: CAISEWSDEMNTEAFF.

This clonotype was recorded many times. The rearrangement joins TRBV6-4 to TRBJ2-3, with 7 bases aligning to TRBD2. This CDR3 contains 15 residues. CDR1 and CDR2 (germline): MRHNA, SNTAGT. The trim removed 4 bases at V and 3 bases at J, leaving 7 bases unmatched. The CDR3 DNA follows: TGTGCCAGCAGTGGGGGACTAATTACGACAGATACGCAGTATTTT. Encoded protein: CASSGGLITTDTQYF.

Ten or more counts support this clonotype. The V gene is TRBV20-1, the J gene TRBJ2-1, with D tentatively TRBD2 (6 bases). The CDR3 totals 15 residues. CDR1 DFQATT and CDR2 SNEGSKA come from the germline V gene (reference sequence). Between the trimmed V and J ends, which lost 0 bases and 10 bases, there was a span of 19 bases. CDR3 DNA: TGCAGTGCTAGAGAGGCGGGACGGGTCAGCGGGGAGCAGTTCTTC. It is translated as CSAREAGRVSGEQFF.

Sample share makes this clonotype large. The CDR3 sequence: CASSLGLADGADTQYF. CDR3 coding DNA: TGTGCCAGCAGCCTGGGACTAGCGGATGGGGCAGATACGCAGTATTTT. This rearrangement joins TRBV7-9 to TRBJ2-3; 11 bases are a match to TRBD2. This CDR3 comprises 16 residues. Germline values: CDR1 SEHNR, CDR2 FQNEAQ (reference sequence). V shed 5 bases, J shed 4 bases, and the junction held 8 bases outside the gene matches.

Here the CDR3 reads CSAGQARTNEKLFF. DNA for the CDR3: TGCAGTGCTGGACAGGCGAGAACTAATGAAAAACTGTTTTTT. The V call is TRBV20-1, the J call TRBJ1-4, with TRBD1 matching over 7 bases. The CDR3 covers 14 residues. Germline V gives CDR1 DFQATT, CDR2 SNEGSKA (reference sequence). V was pared by 5 bases and J by 1 base, with 4 bases of the junction left unmatched.

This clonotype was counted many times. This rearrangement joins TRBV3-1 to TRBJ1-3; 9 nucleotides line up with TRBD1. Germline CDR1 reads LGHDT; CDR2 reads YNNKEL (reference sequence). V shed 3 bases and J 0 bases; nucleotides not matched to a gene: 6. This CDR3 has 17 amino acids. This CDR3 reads CASSQRQGDFSGNTIYF. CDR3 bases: TGTGCCAGCAGCCAGCGACAGGGGGACTTCTCTGGAAACACCATATATTTT.

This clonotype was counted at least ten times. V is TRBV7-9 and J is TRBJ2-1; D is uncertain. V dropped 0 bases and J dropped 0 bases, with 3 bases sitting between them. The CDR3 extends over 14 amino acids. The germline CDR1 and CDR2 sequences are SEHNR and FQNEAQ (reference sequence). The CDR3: CASSLALSYNEQFF. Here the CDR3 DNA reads TGTGCCAGCAGCTTAGCCCTCTCCTACAATGAGCAGTTCTTC.

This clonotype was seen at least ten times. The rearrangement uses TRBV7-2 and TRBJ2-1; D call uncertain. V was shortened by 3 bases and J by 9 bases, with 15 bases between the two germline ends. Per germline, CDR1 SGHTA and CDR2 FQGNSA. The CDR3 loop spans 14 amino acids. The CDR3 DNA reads TGTGCCAGCAGCTTCGACCCCGGAATCGGTGAGCAGTTCTTC. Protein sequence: CASSFDPGIGEQFF.

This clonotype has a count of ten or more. CDR3 nucleotides: TGTGCCAGCAGCCCCATAACCGGGACAGGGCCGAACACTGAAGCTTTCTTT. Translating gives CASSPITGTGPNTEAFF. J is TRBJ1-1 and V is TRBV7-9; the match to TRBD1 covers 9 bases. Germline V CDR1 and CDR2: SEHNR, FQNEAQ (reference sequence). The CDR3 totals 17 residues. The V segment lost 5 bases and the J segment 1 base; nucleotides outside the gene matches: 11.

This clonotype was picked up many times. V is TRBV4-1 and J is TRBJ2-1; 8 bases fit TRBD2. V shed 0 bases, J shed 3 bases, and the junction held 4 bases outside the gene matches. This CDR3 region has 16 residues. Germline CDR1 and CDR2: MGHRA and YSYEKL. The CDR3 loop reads CASSQEELAVYNEQFF. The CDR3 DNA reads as TGCGCCAGCAGCCAAGAAGAACTAGCGGTCTACAATGAGCAGTTCTTC.

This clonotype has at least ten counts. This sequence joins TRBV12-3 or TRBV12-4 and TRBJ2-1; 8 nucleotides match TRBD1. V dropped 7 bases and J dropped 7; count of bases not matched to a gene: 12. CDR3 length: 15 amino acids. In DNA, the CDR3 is TGTGCCAGCATCACAGGACAGGGTTTGCAGAATGAGCAGTTCTTC. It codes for CASITGQGLQNEQFF.